A selection of T cell receptor beta chains follows, all from one sample in a study of control samples from healthy donors and cancer patients. Some clones are missing from TCRdb's copy, which holds only in-frame ones; the method was immunoSEQ multiplex PCR. The sample has some 120,000 clones; over 90% are singletons. Sample: blood. The source of these receptors is a young man in good health. CDR3s include the opening cysteine and the closing phenylalanine or tryptophan. D genes are given only for firm matches. Clone sizes are given selectively: once, few, many, or a class where the clone is expanded.

size,V,D,J,DNA,CDR3
NA,TRBV6-4,NA,TRBJ2-3,TGTGCCAGCAGCACTCAGGGAGGAACAGATACGCAGTATTTT,CASSTQGGTDTQYF
NA,TRBV9,TRBD2,TRBJ2-1,TGTGCCAGCAGCGCGGGACTAGCGCGGTACAATGAGCAGTTCTTC,CASSAGLARYNEQFF
once,TRBV9,NA,TRBJ2-7,TGTGCCAGCAGCGTAGGGGCAGGGGAAGACGCATACGAGCAGTACTTC,CASSVGAGEDAYEQYF
NA,TRBV28,NA,TRBJ2-7,TGTGCCAGCAGCCTACCACAAGGTTACGAGCAGTACTTC,CASSLPQGYEQYF
NA,TRBV9,TRBD1,TRBJ1-2,TGTGCCAGCAGCGTGAGCCGGGACAGGGGATCCTATGGCTACACCTTC,CASSVSRDRGSYGYTF
NA,TRBV27,NA,TRBJ1-1,TGTGCCAGCAGTTTATTAGGGGAGAACACTGAAGCTTTCTTT,CASSLLGENTEAFF
NA,TRBV4-1,TRBD1,TRBJ2-1,TGCGCCAGCAGCCATGGGACAGGGTCGACATATAATGAGCAGTTCTTC,CASSHGTGSTYNEQFF
NA,TRBV12-5,NA,TRBJ2-2,TGTGCTAGTGGTTTCCAGGAAGGGACCGGGGAGCTGTTTTTT,CASGFQEGTGELFF
NA,TRBV29-1,NA,TRBJ2-3,TGCAGCGGGCGACGGGGGGCCTACACAGATACGCAGTATTTT,CSGRRGAYTDTQYF
NA,TRBV28,NA,TRBJ1-1,TGTGCCAGCAGCTCCCTGGGTATAGCTGAAGCTTTCTTT,CASSSLGIAEAFF
NA,TRBV9,TRBD1,TRBJ2-1,TGTGCCAGCAGCCCGGCACAGGGGTACAATGAGCAGTTCTTC,CASSPAQGYNEQFF
once,TRBV5-1,NA,TRBJ1-6,TGCGCCAGCAGCTTGCCCGGACGGGATAATTCACCCCTCCACTTT,CASSLPGRDNSPLHF
once,TRBV19,TRBD1,TRBJ2-5,TGTGCCAGTAGTATAGCGCCCGGGACAGGGGGCCAAGAGACCCAGTACTTC,CASSIAPGTGGQETQYF
NA,TRBV7-6,NA,TRBJ1-5,TGTGCCAGCAGTCCGAGGAGTGGGGAGTTTCAGCCCCAGCATTTT,CASSPRSGEFQPQHF
NA,TRBV5-1,NA,TRBJ2-3,TGCGCCAGCCGGAAAAGCCGAGCCGGGACTGGGACAACAGATACGCAGTATTTT,CASRKSRAGTGTTDTQYF
NA,TRBV7-2,NA,TRBJ2-3,TGTGCCAGCAGCTTAGTACGGAGCACAGATACGCAGTATTTT,CASSLVRSTDTQYF
NA,TRBV9,TRBD1,TRBJ1-2,TGTGCCAGCAGCGCCGGGACAGGGTGGGGCTACACCTTC,CASSAGTGWGYTF
once,TRBV2,NA,TRBJ2-5,TGTGCCAGCAGTCCTGAGACCCTGAGCCAAGAGACCCAGTACTTC,CASSPETLSQETQYF
NA,TRBV5-1,NA,TRBJ2-1,TGCGCCAGCAGCTTGGTCCTGGGCCCGGATGAGCAGTTCTTC,CASSLVLGPDEQFF
NA,TRBV10-2,TRBD1,TRBJ2-1,TGCGCCAGCAGTGGTGGGACAGGGGACAATGAGCAGTTCTTC,CASSGGTGDNEQFF
NA,TRBV19,TRBD1,TRBJ1-5,TGTGCCAGTAGTACAACAGGGGGCAAACAGCCCCAGCATTTT,CASSTTGGKQPQHF
NA,TRBV4-1,TRBD1,TRBJ1-1,TGCGCCAGCAGGCTCGGGACAGGGAACACTGAAGCTTTCTTT,CASRLGTGNTEAFF
once,TRBV6-5,NA,TRBJ2-5,TGTGCCAGCAGCCTTCCCGGGGGCGGGATGCCCCAGTACTTC,CASSLPGGGMPQYF
NA,TRBV9,TRBD1,TRBJ1-2,TGTGCCAGCAGCGGTCGCCAGGGGCAGGGGGACTATGGCTACACCTTC,CASSGRQGQGDYGYTF
NA,TRBV27,TRBD2,TRBJ2-1,TGTGCCAGCAGTTCCGAACGTTTGACTAGCGGGGCCAATGAGCAGTTCTTC,CASSSERLTSGANEQFF
NA,TRBV27,NA,TRBJ2-3,TGTGCCAGCATCCGCCGGGGCTATCAAACAGATACGCAGTATTTT,CASIRRGYQTDTQYF
NA,TRBV11-2,NA,TRBJ2-7,TGTGCCAGCAGCTTCGGACAGTCCTACGAGCAGTACTTC,CASSFGQSYEQYF
NA,TRBV11-2,NA,TRBJ1-2,TGTGCCAGCAGCTCTAGACTACAGCCAGCTAACTATGGCTACACCTTC,CASSSRLQPANYGYTF
NA,TRBV5-1,NA,TRBJ2-1,TGCGCCAGCACACCCCGAGCAGGGTTATACAATGAGCAGTTCTTC,CASTPRAGLYNEQFF
NA,TRBV27,TRBD2,TRBJ2-3,TGTGCCAGCACCTTTCGAGGGCTAGCGGGGAGTGCAGATACGCAGTATTTT,CASTFRGLAGSADTQYF
NA,TRBV3-1/TRBV3-2,TRBD1,TRBJ1-2,TGTGCCAGCAGCCAAGATGTCGGGACAGGGGTTGGTTATGGCTACACCTTC,CASSQDVGTGVGYGYTF
NA,TRBV6-5,NA,TRBJ2-1,TGTGCCAGCAGTTACGGGCAGAGTAGCGAGCAGTTCTTC,CASSYGQSSEQFF
NA,TRBV19,TRBD1,TRBJ1-6,TGTGCCAGTACGAAGGGACAGGGGTATTCACCCCTCCACTTT,CASTKGQGYSPLHF
NA,TRBV11-2,NA,TRBJ1-6,TGTGCCAGCAGCTACCTACAGGGCAGCGGGAGATCACCCCTCCACTTT,CASSYLQGSGRSPLHF
NA,TRBV7-9,NA,TRBJ2-5,TGTGCCAGCAGCGTAATACAACCTGGGGAGACCCAGTACTTC,CASSVIQPGETQYF
NA,TRBV3-1/TRBV3-2,TRBD2,TRBJ2-3,TGTGCCAGCAGCTCGACTAGCGGGAACACAGATACGCAGTATTTT,CASSSTSGNTDTQYF
NA,TRBV24-1,NA,TRBJ2-3,TGTGCCACCAGTGACCCCCGACCGGACGCGGATACGCAGTATTTT,CATSDPRPDADTQYF
NA,TRBV7-6,TRBD1,TRBJ1-1,TGTGCCAGCAGCTTAACGCGACAGGGGGGCACTGAAGCTTTCTTT,CASSLTRQGGTEAFF
once,TRBV18,NA,TRBJ1-4,TGTGCCAGCTCACCATCCGACAGACCGTATGGTGAAAAACTGTTTTTT,CASSPSDRPYGEKLFF
NA,TRBV2,TRBD2,TRBJ2-5,TGTGCCAGCAGTCCTGGACTAGCGGGGGGGGATGAGACCCAGTACTTC,CASSPGLAGGDETQYF
NA,TRBV5-4,TRBD1,TRBJ1-1,TGTGCCAGCAGTCCAGGGGGGAACACTGAAGCTTTCTTT,CASSPGGNTEAFF
NA,TRBV7-2,NA,TRBJ2-2,TGTGCCAGCAGCTTAGATGTGGGGCGGGGAGAGCTGTTTTTT,CASSLDVGRGELFF
NA,TRBV18,NA,TRBJ1-5,TGTGCCAGCTCACCCGCCCTTGTGAGGGGAGCGGGCAATCAGCCCCAGCATTTT,CASSPALVRGAGNQPQHF
NA,TRBV20-1,TRBD1,TRBJ1-1,TGCAGTGCTAGTGAACAGGGGGGCACTGAAGCTTTCTTT,CSASEQGGTEAFF
NA,TRBV6-1,NA,TRBJ1-1,TGTGCCAGCAGTGAAGGAGCCCAGGGTAGCACTGAAGCTTTCTTT,CASSEGAQGSTEAFF
few,TRBV11-2,NA,TRBJ1-2,TGTGCCAGCAGCTTAGACAGGGGTACCCATGGCTACACCTTC,CASSLDRGTHGYTF
NA,TRBV6-6,NA,TRBJ2-2,TGTGCCAGCAGGGACAGATTAACCGGGGAGCTGTTTTTT,CASRDRLTGELFF
NA,TRBV13,NA,TRBJ2-3,TGTGCCAGCAGCGTTGGGGGGACCGCAGATACGCAGTATTTT,CASSVGGTADTQYF
NA,TRBV7-8,NA,TRBJ2-1,TGTGCCAGCAGCTTCCTCGGGACTGCTGAGCAGTTCTTC,CASSFLGTAEQFF
NA,TRBV7-6,TRBD2,TRBJ2-1,TGTGCCAGCAGCGGCCGCGAGCGGGGCTCCTACAATGAGCAGTTCTTC,CASSGRERGSYNEQFF
NA,TRBV5-4,NA,TRBJ2-1,TGTGCCAGCAGCTTCGAGGCAGAAAGCTACAATGAGCAGTTCTTC,CASSFEAESYNEQFF
NA,TRBV6-6,NA,TRBJ1-5,TGTGCCAGCAGTCCCCGCAGGGGCGATAATAATCAGCCCCAGCATTTT,CASSPRRGDNNQPQHF
few,TRBV30,NA,TRBJ1-6,TGTGCCTGGAGTCCTGGTTTCTCCTATAATTCACCCCTCCACTTT,CAWSPGFSYNSPLHF
NA,TRBV7-3,NA,TRBJ2-1,TGTGCCAGCAGCTTAACAGGGAATGAGCAGTTCTTC,CASSLTGNEQFF
NA,TRBV5-1,NA,TRBJ2-5,TGCGCCAGCAGCCCAAAAACATCGCAAGAGACCCAGTACTTC,CASSPKTSQETQYF
NA,TRBV7-3,NA,TRBJ2-3,TGTGCCAGCAGCTTAACGTGGTCAGGGGCAGATACGCAGTATTTT,CASSLTWSGADTQYF
once,TRBV2,NA,TRBJ1-1,TGTGCCAGCAGTGAAACGGCAGGGAGAGGGAACACTGAAGCTTTCTTT,CASSETAGRGNTEAFF
NA,TRBV27,TRBD1,TRBJ1-5,TGTGCCAGCAGTTTATCTCCCCTCGGGACAGGGTACAATCAGCCCCAGCATTTT,CASSLSPLGTGYNQPQHF